The present entry profiles one T cell receptor (beta chain) with its context. The data belong to a study of blood T cell repertoires in COVID-19. Study background: The samples span acute and convalescent COVID-19 from the United States, Italy and Spain. Sources were T cells, B-cell-depleted T cells, or PBMCs; the material itself was cDNA or gDNA.

Original processing methods: Amplified reference gene primers provided the basis for estimating nucleated cell counts. Measured with immunoSEQ multiplex PCR; TCRdb has only the in-frame clones, and not every one. Clone size and V and J calls were adopted from that table, with D and trimming inferred from the DNA. Here the sample spans some 200,000 clones, roughly nine tenths being singletons. CDR1 and CDR2 from the germline V gene are SGHRS and YFSETQ. The CDR3 runs 19 residues. The ends were cut back, 2 bases at V and 0 bases at J, with 21 bases in the middle. This sequence originates from a woman aged 60-70 years with COVID-19, enrolled during active disease. The gene calls are TRBV5-1 and TRBJ1-3; D not certain. The sequenced material came from peripheral blood. CDR3 in amino acids: CASSFVPGGLPLSGNTIYF. DNA for the CDR3: TGCGCCAGCAGCTTTGTACCCGGAGGGCTCCCCCTCTCTGGAAACACCATATATTTT.